Listed below are T cell receptor beta chains from one sample, sequenced in a study of response to subunit inactivated influenza vaccine. TCRdb re-called the RT-PCR reads through MiXCR, storing one row per CDR3 protein. The sample consists of about 650,000 distinct CDR3 sequences, approximately 14% of them appearing once. Sequencing was performed on PBMCs from blood, taken roughly 12 days after vaccination. The source of these receptors is a man aged 45-65 years who received an inactivated influenza vaccine. The CDR3 runs from the conserved cysteine through the conserved F or W. A D gene is named only where the DNA matches it firmly. Size is omitted from some rows. Given values are once, few, many or a class for expanded clones.

j_call v_call clone_size d_call cdr3_nt cdr3_aa
TRBJ2-1 TRBV4-3 few . TGCGCCAGCAGCGAAGGGGGGCCGTACAATGAGCAGTTCTTC CASSEGGPYNEQFF
TRBJ1-5 TRBV10-3 few . TGTGCCATCAGTGAGATTTCAAACAATCAGCCCCAGCATTTT CAISEISNNQPQHF
TRBJ2-7 TRBV28 . . TGTGCCATTTCCCCAGTGGAGCAGTACTTC CAISPVEQYF
TRBJ1-3 TRBV12-3/TRBV12-4 . . TGTGCCAGCAGTCCGCGGGCCTCGTTGGGCACCATATATTTT CASSPRASLGTIYF
TRBJ2-1 TRBV7-3 once . TGTGCCAGCAGCACGAGTAGGGGTGAGCAGTTCTTC CASSTSRGEQFF
TRBJ2-3 TRBV20-1 . . TGCAGTGCTAGTTCTGGGCGGCGGGCAGATACGCAGTATTTT CSASSGRRADTQYF
TRBJ2-1 TRBV28 few . TGTGCCAGCAGTTTTAGTCGGAATGAGCAGTTCTTC CASSFSRNEQFF
TRBJ1-6 TRBV6-5 . . TGTGCCAGCAGTTACTCAGGGCAGGTTCTAAATTCACCCCTCCACTTT CASSYSGQVLNSPLHF
TRBJ2-7 TRBV20-1 few . TGCAGTGCTAGAGATCAGAACCGACTGTCCTACGAGCAGTACTTC CSARDQNRLSYEQYF
TRBJ2-7 TRBV15 . . TGTGCCACCAGTCCCACATACGAGGGGATTCGCGAGCAGTACTTC CATSPTYEGIREQYF
TRBJ1-5 TRBV21-1 few . TGTGCCAGCAGCAAGGTCGGCAGGCACATTAGGACGGGAGATCAGCCCCAGCATTTT CASSKVGRHIRTGDQPQHF
TRBJ2-1 TRBV11-3 few . TGTGCCAGTGCCAGTGGAAGTAGCGTGAAATACAATGAGCAGTTCTTC CASASGSSVKYNEQFF
TRBJ1-2 TRBV5-1 few TRBD1 TGCGCCAGCAGAACGGGGACAGCTAACTATGGCTACACCTTC CASRTGTANYGYTF
TRBJ1-1 TRBV3-1 many . TGTGCCAGCAGCCAAGACTCTGTATGGACCCTCCTGCACATGAACACTGAAGCTTTCTTT CASSQDSVWTLLHMNTEAFF
TRBJ1-2 TRBV7-2 . . TGTGCCAGCAGCTTAGACGGGCTGGGAGACTATGGCTACACCTTC CASSLDGLGDYGYTF
TRBJ2-3 TRBV25-1 . TRBD2 TGTGCCAGCAGTGAAAGGATTAGCGGGAGCACAGATACGCAGTATTTT CASSERISGSTDTQYF
TRBJ2-3 TRBV29-1 . TRBD2 TGCAGCGTTGAAGATTTAAGCGGGAGGGTAGGGGATACGCAGTATTTT CSVEDLSGRVGDTQYF
TRBJ1-1 TRBV12-3/TRBV12-4 few TRBD1 TGTGCCAGCAGTTCCTACTTCGACAGGGACACTGAAGCTTTCTTT CASSSYFDRDTEAFF
TRBJ2-1 TRBV12-3/TRBV12-4 . TRBD2 TGTGCCAGCAGTATCCTAGCGGGGCCTTACAATGAGCAGTTCTTC CASSILAGPYNEQFF
TRBJ2-5 TRBV7-8 few . TGTGCCAGCAGCTCGGACCGGGACTCTTGGGAGACCCAGTACTTC CASSSDRDSWETQYF
TRBJ2-7 TRBV20-1 few . TGCAGTGCTAGACCAAACTACGAGCAGTACTTC CSARPNYEQYF
TRBJ2-5 TRBV10-3 few . TGTGCCATCAGGGGTATCCTTGGGGAAGAGACCCAGTACTTC CAIRGILGEETQYF
TRBJ1-2 TRBV6-1 . TRBD1 TGTGCCAGCAGTCGGGACAGGGAGGTCTATGGCTACACCTTC CASSRDREVYGYTF